Presented here are 9 T cell receptor beta chains from one specimen sequenced in a study of prognosis after radiotherapy for stage I lung cancer (dated by TCRdb to the early 2020s). The reads were generated on an Illumina HiSeq 3000. Two rounds of multiplex PCR were performed to amplify the TCR beta CDR3 region from genomic DNA. The first PCR round used primers specific to each TRBV and TRBJ gene, with sequences filed in Chinese patent CN105087789A. The public reads were run again by TCRdb, first through fastp at Q25 and then through MiXCR, and only productive beta chains were kept. Every entry covers one CDR3 protein and lists the most common genes and DNA from its rows. The sample contains 26,000 or so distinct CDR3 sequences, around 30% of them found a single time. The ten most abundant clones make up 30% to 45% of the sample. The sample consisted of PBMCs, taken before or after stereotactic body radiation therapy (not recorded which). The origin of the receptors is a donor over 45 with non-small cell lung cancer.

The chain is built from TRBV30 and TRBJ2-5, with 7 bases fitting TRBD2. V was clipped by 4 bases and J by 11 bases; unmatched bases: 10. CDR3 size: 12 residues. Germline lookup yields CDR1 GTSNPN and CDR2 SVGIG (reference sequence). CDR3 sequence: CAWTSTGGLQYF. The DNA of the CDR3 is TGTGCCTGGACCTCAACGGGAGGTCTACAGTACTTC.

At least ten counts were recorded for this clonotype. The rearrangement links TRBV12-3 or TRBV12-4 to TRBJ1-1, with a possible D match to TRBD1 (6 bases). The CDR3 extends over 15 amino acids. Between the trimmed V and J ends, which lost 6 bases and 4 bases, there was a span of 18 bases. CDR3 loop: CASSPSPGARTEAFF. The CDR3 DNA follows: TGTGCCAGCAGCCCTTCTCCGGGGGCGCGCACTGAAGCTTTCTTT.

This clonotype was observed at least ten times. The gene calls are TRBV7-3 and TRBJ2-3, with D hard to call. The CDR3 consists of 14 residues. Germline CDR1 reads SGHTA; CDR2 reads FQGTGA. Trimming stripped 5 bases from V and 1 base from J, with 10 bases between. The chain's CDR3 is CASSLDGRTDTQYF. The CDR3 region has the DNA TGTGCCAGCAGCCTGGACGGTCGCACAGATACGCAGTATTTT.

This clonotype was counted at least ten times. The V and J genes are TRBV28 and TRBJ1-1; D perhaps matches TRBD1 (5 bases). V was shortened by 6 bases and J by 1 base, with 15 bases between the two germline ends. There are 15 residues in the CDR3. Looked up from germline, CDR1 is MDHEN and CDR2 is SYDVKM. The CDR3 loop is CASSRGGEQNTEAFF. CDR3 in DNA: TGTGCCAGCAGCCGTGGGGGGGAGCAGAACACTGAAGCTTTCTTT.

V is TRBV11-2 and J is TRBJ2-5; unclear D gene. CDR1 is SGHAT, CDR2 FQNNGV, per germline. This CDR3 has 14 amino acids. Between the trimmed V and J ends, which lost 2 bases and 5 bases, there was a span of 12 bases. CDR3 in amino acids: CASSLMWWKETQYF. The CDR3, as DNA: TGTGCCAGCAGCTTAATGTGGTGGAAGGAGACCCAGTACTTC.

V is TRBV24-1 and J is TRBJ2-1; maybe TRBD1 (6 bases). The CDR3 length is 13 residues. In germline, CDR1 is KGHDR, CDR2 SFDVKD. V was shortened by 4 bases and J by 8 bases, with 11 bases between the two germline ends. CDR3 region: CATSEPGDDEQFF. For the CDR3, the DNA is TGTGCCACCAGTGAACCAGGGGACGATGAGCAGTTCTTC.

This clonotype was recorded at least ten times. The chain is built from TRBV6-1 and TRBJ1-4; no clear D gene. The V gene lost 5 bases and the J gene lost 5 bases, with 12 bases spanning the gap. CDR3 size: 14 residues. Germline V gives CDR1 MNHNS, CDR2 SASEGT. Written as DNA, the CDR3 is TGTGCCAGCAGTAGGAAGGCCCCGAATGAAAAACTGTTTTTT. It specifies CASSRKAPNEKLFF.

This clonotype is labeled medium-sized. V usage is TRBV19 and J usage is TRBJ1-6; 7 positions match TRBD1. Germline V gene data show CDR1 as LNHDA and CDR2 as SQIVND (reference sequence). V was pared by 2 bases and J by 7 bases, with 5 bases of the junction left unmatched. The CDR3 spans 15 residues. The CDR3 reads CASSITGVRNSPLHF. CDR3 nucleotides: TGTGCCAGTAGTATAACAGGGGTGAGAAATTCACCCCTCCACTTT.

The chain carries TRBV18 and TRBJ1-6; D possibly corresponds to TRBD1 (5 bases). The germline CDR1 and CDR2 sequences are KGHSH and LQKENI. This CDR3 contains 15 residues. Trimming removed 3 bases at V and 9 bases at J, with 15 bases between. In DNA form, the CDR3 reads TGTGCCAGCTCACCGCGGGACTCCGGTGGTTCACCCCTCCACTTT. Translation gives CASSPRDSGGSPLHF.